These T cell receptor beta chains were read from a single sample in a study of Graves' ophthalmopathy and Graves' hyperthyroidism. Via MiXCR, TCRdb re-called the multiplex PCR reads, giving one row per CDR3 protein. Counted here are hundreds of thousands of distinct CDR3 sequences, 22% occurring once; the ten biggest clones make up more than 5.5%. Sequences were obtained from peripheral blood. Receptors originate from a woman between 18 and 29 years old with stable Graves' hyperthyroidism. Some clones in this sample may be carry-over from other donors' samples. CDR3s include the opening cysteine and the closing phenylalanine or tryptophan. Each record gives: J gene, clone size, V gene, D gene, CDR3 protein, CDR3 DNA. A D gene is named only where the DNA matches it firmly. The size field is filled for only some rows; it gives once, few, many or a size class.

TRBJ1-2,many,TRBV12-3/TRBV12-4,.,CASSRDVYGYTF,TGTGCCAGCAGTCGGGATGTATATGGCTACACCTTC
TRBJ2-7,.,TRBV12-3/TRBV12-4,TRBD1,CASSRTGDVYEQYF,TGTGCCAGCAGTCGGACAGGGGATGTCTACGAGCAGTACTTC
TRBJ2-2,many,TRBV12-3/TRBV12-4,TRBD2,CASSSERGTNTGELFF,TGTGCCAGCAGCTCAGAGCGGGGAACGAACACCGGGGAGCTGTTTTTT
TRBJ1-5,many,TRBV12-3/TRBV12-4,.,CASSFGQGNQPQHF,TGTGCCAGCAGTTTTGGGCAGGGGAATCAGCCCCAGCATTTT
TRBJ2-2,many,TRBV19,.,CASSVGTSGELFF,TGTGCCAGTAGTGTCGGGACATCGGGGGAGCTGTTTTTT
TRBJ1-5,few,TRBV3-1,.,CASSQVAENQPQHF,TGTGCCAGCAGCCAAGTGGCAGAGAATCAGCCCCAGCATTTT
TRBJ2-6,many,TRBV5-4,.,CASCLEPSVAGANVLTF,TGTGCCAGCTGCTTGGAGCCTAGTGTAGCTGGGGCCAACGTCCTGACTTTC
TRBJ1-3,.,TRBV6-1,.,CASSEQESSGNTIYF,TGTGCCAGCAGTGAACAAGAAAGCTCTGGAAACACCATATATTTT
TRBJ1-6,.,TRBV6-5,.,CASSYSSAGDNSPLHF,TGTGCCAGCAGTTACTCGTCAGCAGGGGACAATTCACCCCTCCACTTT
TRBJ1-6,.,TRBV10-3,TRBD1,CAISGDSSYNSPLHF,TGTGCCATCAGTGGGGACAGCTCCTATAATTCACCCCTCCACTTT
TRBJ2-2,many,TRBV6-1,.,CASSVAGRSTGELFF,TGTGCCAGCAGTGTTGCAGGGCGATCTACCGGGGAGCTGTTTTTT
TRBJ2-7,.,TRBV12-3/TRBV12-4,TRBD1,CASTRQGPYEQYF,TGTGCCAGTACCCGACAGGGACCCTACGAGCAGTACTTC
TRBJ1-1,many,TRBV20-1,TRBD1,CSAIDRGRGDTEAFF,TGCAGTGCCATCGACAGGGGGCGCGGGGACACTGAAGCTTTCTTT
TRBJ2-7,many,TRBV3-1,.,CASSQLDEQYF,TGTGCCAGCAGCCAATTGGACGAGCAGTACTTC
TRBJ1-6,many,TRBV6-1,TRBD1,CASRRTTGAWSNSPLHF,TGTGCCAGCAGACGAACCACAGGGGCGTGGAGCAATTCACCCCTCCACTTT
TRBJ2-7,.,TRBV5-1,.,CASSGRGDEQYF,TGCGCCAGCAGCGGCCGCGGGGACGAGCAGTACTTC
TRBJ2-7,.,TRBV19,.,CASSIVREQPPYEQYF,TGTGCCAGTAGTATAGTCCGGGAACAACCTCCCTACGAGCAGTACTTC
TRBJ2-2,.,TRBV6-1,TRBD1,CASNKFRGSNTGELFF,TGTGCCAGCAACAAGTTCAGGGGGTCTAACACCGGGGAGCTGTTTTTT
TRBJ2-6,few,TRBV6-1,.,CASSPVHSGANVLTF,TGTGCCAGCAGCCCTGTGCACTCTGGGGCCAACGTCCTGACTTTC
TRBJ1-5,many,TRBV7-3,.,CASSEQGGGNQPQHF,TGTGCCAGCAGCGAACAGGGCGGCGGCAATCAGCCCCAGCATTTT
TRBJ2-4,many,TRBV2,.,CASSEGYIAKNIQYF,TGTGCCAGCAGTGAGGGGTATATAGCCAAAAACATTCAGTACTTC
TRBJ1-5,once,TRBV19,.,CASRVGGGGSNQPQHF,TGTGCCAGTAGGGTCGGCGGAGGCGGTAGCAATCAGCCCCAGCATTTT
TRBJ2-5,many,TRBV7-2,TRBD2,CASSVAGKETQYF,TGTGCCAGCAGCGTAGCGGGTAAAGAGACCCAGTACTTC
TRBJ1-6,many,TRBV20-1,.,CSARDFQRPANSPLHF,TGCAGTGCTAGAGATTTTCAGAGACCTGCTAATTCACCCCTCCACTTT
TRBJ2-3,few,TRBV5-1,.,CASSLYGPDTQYF,TGCGCCAGCAGCTTGTACGGCCCAGATACGCAGTATTTT
TRBJ2-5,many,TRBV27,TRBD2,CASSLGLAWETQYF,TGTGCCAGCAGTTTAGGACTAGCCTGGGAGACCCAGTACTTC
TRBJ1-1,many,TRBV2,.,CASSEFGKLGEAFF,TGTGCCAGCAGTGAATTTGGGAAACTGGGTGAAGCTTTCTTT
TRBJ1-1,many,TRBV6-5,.,CATGLIQTEAFF,TGTGCCACCGGTTTAATTCAGACTGAAGCTTTCTTT
TRBJ1-2,many,TRBV13,TRBD1,CASSSEDGLRGQDLGYTF,TGTGCCAGCAGCTCTGAGGATGGTTTGAGGGGGCAGGATCTTGGCTACACCTTC
TRBJ2-3,few,TRBV20-1,TRBD2,CSASLLAGGFTDTQYF,TGCAGTGCTAGTTTATTAGCGGGAGGTTTCACAGATACGCAGTATTTT
TRBJ1-1,many,TRBV7-2,.,CASSTTVGTEAFF,TGTGCCAGCAGCACGACAGTCGGCACTGAAGCTTTCTTT
TRBJ1-3,many,TRBV10-1,TRBD1,CASSETGTGPGNTIYF,TGCGCCAGCAGTGAAACCGGGACAGGGCCTGGAAACACCATATATTTT
TRBJ1-5,many,TRBV6-2/TRBV6-3,.,CASRHLWDIKKGNQPQHF,TGTGCCAGCAGGCACCTCTGGGACATTAAGAAGGGCAATCAGCCCCAGCATTTT
TRBJ2-7,.,TRBV7-2,.,CASSLSLSGTIHYEQYF,TGTGCCAGCAGCTTATCGCTCTCCGGGACAATTCACTACGAGCAGTACTTC
TRBJ1-6,.,TRBV20-1,.,CSALAAGWTVLSPLHF,TGCAGTGCCCTCGCGGCGGGTTGGACAGTCTTATCACCCCTCCACTTT
TRBJ1-5,.,TRBV10-3,.,CAISEQGGNQPQHF,TGTGCCATCAGTGAACAGGGTGGCAATCAGCCCCAGCATTTT
TRBJ1-1,few,TRBV7-8,.,CASSLENRMSTEAFF,TGTGCCAGCAGCTTAGAAAATCGAATGAGCACTGAAGCTTTCTTT
TRBJ1-2,many,TRBV13,.,CASSLRPDGGYTF,TGTGCCAGCAGCTTACGTCCCGACGGAGGCTACACCTTC
TRBJ1-6,many,TRBV11-2,TRBD1,CASSSPDRASHNSPLHF,TGTGCCAGCAGCTCCCCAGACAGGGCGTCCCACAATTCACCCCTCCACTTT
TRBJ1-1,.,TRBV29-1,.,CSVRGQRRNTEAFF,TGCAGCGTCCGAGGACAGAGAAGAAACACTGAAGCTTTCTTT
TRBJ1-2,few,TRBV12-3/TRBV12-4,TRBD1,CASSQQGDYGYTF,TGTGCCAGCAGCCAACAGGGGGACTATGGCTACACCTTC
TRBJ1-2,many,TRBV19,.,CASSVTPGATNYGYTF,TGTGCCAGTAGTGTGACGCCCGGAGCTACTAACTATGGCTACACCTTC
TRBJ1-2,many,TRBV20-1,TRBD1,CSPYPGTGYGYTF,TGCAGTCCTTATCCCGGGACAGGCTATGGCTACACCTTC
TRBJ1-5,many,TRBV19,TRBD1,CASRTGVSLSNQPQHF,TGTGCCAGCCGGACAGGGGTTTCATTGAGCAATCAGCCCCAGCATTTT
TRBJ1-3,.,TRBV20-1,.,CSALPTGGVSGNTIYF,TGCAGTGCTCTCCCCACGGGGGGAGTCTCTGGAAACACCATATATTTT